This T cell receptor (beta chain) appears in the sequencing data of a study of blood T cell repertoires in COVID-19 (dated by TCRdb to 2018 to 2020). About the study as a whole: Samples from collaborators originated in the United States, Italy and Spain and spanned both the acute and convalescent phases of COVID-19. The prospective study material was composed of cDNA or gDNA derived from T cells, B-cell-depleted T cells, or PBMCs. Subjects who had been exposed to COVID-19, were actively infected with it, or had recovered from it provided the deeply sampled blood TCRbeta repertoires that made up the dataset. A freely available public database, intended as a resource for researchers studying the immune response to SARS-CoV-2, is where the repertoires were released. Samples came from the ongoing ImmuneRACE study (first 160 participants) plus 1,254 subjects from 6 global collaborators. Nearly every sample came with metadata listing a de-identified subject ID, COVID-19 status, age in years and sex. HLA class I and class II types, where available, came from metadata supplied by the sample provider rather than from assay-based typing.

TCRbeta CDR3 regions were amplified from genomic DNA by means of the immunoSEQ Assay, a bias-controlled multiplex PCR. The original methods were these. Nucleated cell counts per sample were estimated from amplification of reference gene primers within the assay. To quantify the absolute abundance of each unique TCRbeta CDR3 rearrangement, sequence reads were collapsed and filtered. For each sample, productive Simpson clonality was calculated as the square root of Simpson's diversity index over productive rearrangements. TCRdb obtained this table from immuneACCESS and retained in-frame rearrangements with V and J assigned. These tables miss some clones; where compared with another copy, unresolved V genes account for less than half of the shortfall, and the remainder is unexplained. V and J calls and clone size are copied from that table; D and trimming were computed from the DNA. This sample is represented by 250,000 to 350,000 clones; 90% of them were singletons. In total, the top ten clones hold approximately 4% of the sample.

General conclusions and limits of the study: How much clinical and demographic metadata was included differed by source and by participant, and the metadata was provided uncurated.

Participants in the prospective study were enrolled through a virtual design, were aged about 18 to 100 years, and lived in 20 to 30 United States geographic areas. In the prospective study, participants were assigned to cohorts based on the clinical history participants reported in a screening survey and a study questionnaire. Each participant in the prospective study had whole blood, serum and a nasopharyngeal or oropharyngeal swab collected by mobile phlebotomists. Prospective study participants could optionally give additional blood draws and questionnaires over an approximately two-month period. Prospective study blood samples were shipped either frozen or at room temperature before DNA extraction. The germline V gene (reference sequence) supplies CDR1 SEHNR and CDR2 FQNEAQ. The germline V and J ends show losses of 3 bases and 11 bases respectively, and no gene match explains 4 bases of the junction. Taken from cysteine to phenylalanine, the CDR3 has 13 residues. Of the read, only the CDR3 DNA is kept; its 39 bases are in frame from base 1.

With respect to this clone: Which antigen it targets is not known. Base quality data are lacking; no much larger clone is found one base away.

Material: PBMCs or T cells enriched from blood (not recorded which). Here the chain combines TRBV7-9 and TRBJ1-6, with 7 central nucleotides matching TRBD1. The TCR originated in a woman aged 18-35 years with acute COVID-19. The CDR3 is CASSLGTEAPLHF. The bases are TGTGCCAGCAGCTTGGGGACAGAAGCACCCCTCCACTTT.